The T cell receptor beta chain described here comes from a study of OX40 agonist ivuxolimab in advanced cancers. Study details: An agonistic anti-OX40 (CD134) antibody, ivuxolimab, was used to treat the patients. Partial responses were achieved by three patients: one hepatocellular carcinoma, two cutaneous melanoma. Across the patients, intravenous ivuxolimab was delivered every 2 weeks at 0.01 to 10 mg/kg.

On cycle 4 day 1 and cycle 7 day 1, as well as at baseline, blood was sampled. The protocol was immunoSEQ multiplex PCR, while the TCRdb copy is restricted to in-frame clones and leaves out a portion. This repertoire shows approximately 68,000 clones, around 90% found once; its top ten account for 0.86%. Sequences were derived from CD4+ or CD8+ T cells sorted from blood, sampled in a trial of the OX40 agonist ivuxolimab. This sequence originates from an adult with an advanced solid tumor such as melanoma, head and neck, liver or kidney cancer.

CDR3: CASSLETTGSGELFF. DNA for the CDR3: TGCGCCAGCAGCTTGGAGACCACGGGTTCCGGGGAGCTGTTTTTT. V and J are TRBV5-1 and TRBJ2-2; D is unresolved. Trimming pared 0 bases from V and 6 bases from J, leaving 12 bases between. Germline CDR1 is SGHRS and CDR2 is YFSETQ. This CDR3 is 15 amino acids long.